One and the same sample provided the 15 T cell receptor beta chains below, sequenced in a study of response to subunit inactivated influenza vaccine. TCRdb itself ran the RT-PCR reads through MiXCR, one entry per CDR3 protein. The table records 500,000 to 600,000 distinct CDR3 sequences, about 11% of them present only once. This sample was also put to use in a study of T cells expressing NK-cell markers. Turning to that study: UMIs accompanied the 5'RACE template switching by which TCR beta cDNA was made.

The sample in question was PBMCs from blood, obtained on the day of vaccination. The receptors come from a man aged 50-60 years who received an inactivated influenza vaccine.

The gene calls are TRBV20-1 and TRBJ2-7; TRBD1 matches 8 bases. Looked up from germline, CDR1 is DFQATT and CDR2 is SNEGSKA (reference sequence). There are 14 residues in the CDR3. V shed 4 bases, J shed 0 bases, and the junction held 5 bases outside the gene matches. The CDR3 loop is CSANRGRSSYEQYF. The CDR3 DNA is TGCAGTGCTAACAGGGGGAGAAGCTCCTACGAGCAGTACTTC.

This clonotype was observed a single time. A read error may be the cause here, since a much bigger clone is one base away. This sequence joins TRBV5-1 and TRBJ1-5, with D hard to call. The V end lost 0 bases, the J end lost 4 bases, and 5 bases lay between the germline ends. The length of the CDR3 is 13 residues. Per germline, CDR1 SGHRS and CDR2 YFSETQ. The CDR3 DNA is TGCGCCAGCAGCTTGGATACGAATCAGCCCCAGCATTTT. Protein sequence: CASSLDTNQPQHF. Full variable domain (outside the CDR3, taken from reference TRBV5-1 and TRBJ1-5): KAGVTQTPRYLIKTRGQQVTLSCSPISGHRSVSWYQQTPGQGLQFLFEYFSETQRNKGNFPGRFSGRQFSNSRSEMNVSTLELGDSALYLCASSLDTNQPQHFGDGTRLSIL.

This CDR3 reads CSGTETGVGEQYF. The CDR3 bases are TGCAGCGGAACTGAAACAGGGGTCGGGGAGCAGTACTTC. The chain couples TRBV29-1 to TRBJ2-7, with 7 bases lining up with TRBD1. Germline CDR1 reads SQVTM; CDR2 reads ANQGSEA. The CDR3 spans 13 residues. V was pared by 7 bases and J by 7 bases, with 13 bases of the junction left unmatched.

There are a few counts of this clonotype. The chain links TRBV20-1 to TRBJ2-1; TRBD2 aligns across 8 bases. The CDR3 spans 16 residues. V lost 5 bases and J lost 5; bases outside the gene matches: 14. Germline V gives CDR1 DFQATT, CDR2 SNEGSKA (reference sequence). In DNA, the CDR3 is TGCAGTGCTCAGATAGCGGGAAGACAAGGAAACAATGAGCAGTTCTTC. It translates to CSAQIAGRQGNNEQFF.

This clonotype was detected only a few times. The chain is built from TRBV10-1 and TRBJ1-2, with unresolved D. V was shortened by 3 bases and J by 3 bases, with 5 bases between the two germline ends. The CDR3 loop spans 12 amino acids. Germline CDR1 and CDR2: WNHNN and SYGVQD (reference sequence). In DNA, the CDR3 is TGCGCCAGCAGTGACGGGCACTATGGCTACACCTTC. Residues: CASSDGHYGYTF.

The J gene is TRBJ2-5, the V gene TRBV10-3, with 7 positions matching TRBD1. The germline CDR1 and CDR2 sequences are ENHRY and SYGVKD. CDR3 length equals 14 residues. V dropped 8 bases and J dropped 3; count of bases not matched to a gene: 9. DNA of the CDR3: TGTGCCATCGCTCAAGGGGGCAGGGAAGAGACCCAGTACTTC. Protein product: CAIAQGGREETQYF.

This rearrangement joins TRBV20-1 to TRBJ1-1, with a possible D match to TRBD1 (5 bases). Per the germline V gene, CDR1 is DFQATT and CDR2 is SNEGSKA (reference sequence). Trimming pared 5 bases from V and 4 bases from J, leaving 11 bases between. The CDR3 contains 12 residues. The CDR3, as DNA: TGCAGTGCTTCAGGGTTACGCACTGAAGCTTTCTTT. Its translation: CSASGLRTEAFF.

The chain uses TRBV7-8 and TRBJ2-2, with 7 bases aligning to TRBD2. V lost 3 bases and J lost 4; bases outside the gene matches: 5. CDR3 size: 15 residues. CDR1 and CDR2 from the germline V gene are SGHVS and FQNEAQ. CDR3 in amino acids: CASSLRERGTGELFF. CDR3 DNA sequence: TGTGCCAGCAGCTTGCGGGAGAGGGGCACCGGGGAGCTGTTTTTT.

The chain has TRBV12-3 or TRBV12-4 and TRBJ1-6; no clear D. This CDR3 has 15 amino acids. The germline V and J ends were trimmed by 6 bases and 5 bases, with 14 bases remaining between them. In DNA form, the CDR3 reads TGTGCCAGCAGCCTGTCCCAGAGGAATAATTCACCCCTCCACTTT. Its translation: CASSLSQRNNSPLHF.

This clonotype showed up many times. The chain couples TRBV6-2 or TRBV6-3 to TRBJ2-1; 12 bases line up with TRBD2. Germline CDR1 MNHEY, CDR2 SVGEGT. J was trimmed by 7 bases and V by 0 bases; bases with no gene match: 4. The length of the CDR3 is 16 residues. CDR3 region: CASSYSASGRANEQFF. CDR3 bases: TGTGCCAGCAGTTACTCGGCTAGCGGGAGGGCTAATGAGCAGTTCTTC.

This clonotype has more than one count but fewer than ten. The CDR3 region has the DNA TGTGCCAGCAAGCCGGGACGTAAGAACTCCTACGAGCAGTACTTC. It translates to CASKPGRKNSYEQYF. V and J are TRBV12-3 or TRBV12-4 and TRBJ2-7; D possibly uses TRBD1 or TRBD2 (5 bases each). Trimming removed 7 bases from V and 0 bases from J, with 16 bases in between. The CDR3 spans 15 residues.

DNA for the CDR3: TGTGCCAGCAGTTACCGCGCCGCCCCACTAGCGCCAAAAGATGCCTACGAGCAGTACTTC. It codes for CASSYRAAPLAPKDAYEQYF. The chain has TRBV6-2 or TRBV6-3 and TRBJ2-7; 7 bases align to TRBD2. This CDR3 spans 20 amino acids. Germline loops: CDR1 MNHEY, CDR2 SVGEGT. With 2 bases clipped from V and 2 bases from J, the junction kept 21 bases outside the gene matches.

The rearrangement joins TRBV11-2 to TRBJ2-1, with D perhaps matching TRBD1 (6 bases). The CDR3 covers 15 residues. Germline CDR1 SGHAT, CDR2 FQNNGV. V was shortened by 7 bases and J by 6 bases, with 19 bases between the two germline ends. The CDR3 nucleotides are TGTGCCAGCAAATTAAACCGGACAGTCTCCAATGAGCAGTTCTTC. This codes for CASKLNRTVSNEQFF.

At least ten counts were recorded for this clonotype. The chain couples TRBV4-3 to TRBJ1-4; 8 nucleotides align to TRBD1. Germline CDR1 LGHNA, CDR2 YSLEER. V lost 3 bases, J lost 2 bases, and 8 bases stayed unmatched. The CDR3 is 17 residues long. CDR3 protein: CASSHPKDRATNEKLFF. The CDR3 bases are TGCGCCAGCAGCCATCCTAAGGACAGGGCCACTAATGAAAAACTGTTTTTT.

A few counts support this clonotype. The V and J genes are TRBV10-3 and TRBJ2-1; 14 bases map to TRBD2. Trimming took 4 bases from V and 8 from J; bases not matched to a gene: 7. In germline, CDR1 is ENHRY, CDR2 SYGVKD. The CDR3 is 16 amino acids. In DNA, the CDR3 is TGTGCCATCAGTGGGGGACTAGCGGGGGCCGGGGATGAGCAGTTCTTC. It encodes CAISGGLAGAGDEQFF.